This T cell receptor beta chain derives from a study of CD8 T cells in Susac syndrome. Random hexamers served to reverse transcribe about 0.5 to 1 ug RNA. The amplification used immunoSEQ multiplex PCR on TCR beta CDR3; it spanned 54 Vbeta and 13 Jbeta. TCRdb re-called the immunoSEQ multiplex PCR reads with MiXCR, one entry per CDR3 protein. The data contain under 300,000 distinct CDR3 sequences, 95% to 97% of them singletons. The ends were cut back, 1 base at V and 6 bases at J, with 9 bases in the middle. The CDR3 is made up of 13 amino acids. The germline V gene has CDR1 SGHTA and CDR2 FQGNSA. In regard to this clonotype: Its antigen is not identified.

General study points: The CD4+ T cell repertoires that were profiled in Susac syndrome showed no clonal expansion.

TCR beta sequencing was performed on blood CD8+ and CD4+ T cells. Patients with Susac syndrome showed fulfilment of recently defined diagnostic criteria for definite or probable disease. Sequenced input: CD4+ T cells from PBMCs. The chain joins TRBV7-2 to TRBJ1-2; D uncertain. The clonotype was recovered from a human donor with Susac syndrome. CDR3 sequence reads: CASSLVELDGYTF. The CDR3 DNA sequence: TGTGCCAGCAGCTTAGTGGAACTTGATGGCTACACCTTC.